The 2 T cell receptor beta chains below come from one sample, sequenced in a study of post-analysis software for immune sequencing data. Their cognate antigens are unknown. Prepared libraries of TCR beta cDNA carried unique molecular identifiers. TCRdb fed the PCR reads into MiXCR, producing one record per CDR3 protein. The table records 350,000 to 450,000 distinct CDR3 sequences, about 40% of them present only once. Findings and caveats of the study: In patients, a few TRBV segments were more frequent than in controls, with TRBV5-6, TRBV5-1 and TRBV20-1 among them.

Specimen: blood. Every receptor here comes from a girl aged 2-10 years with multiple sclerosis.

The chain recombines TRBV29-1 with TRBJ1-4; D is possibly TRBD1 (6 bases). Germline V gene data show CDR1 as SQVTM and CDR2 as ANQGSEA. V lost 7 bases, J lost 2 bases, and 11 bases lay in between. The CDR3 runs to 13 residues. The chain's CDR3 is CSALQGTNEKLFF. The DNA for the CDR3 is TGCAGCGCTTTACAGGGTACTAATGAAAAACTGTTTTTT.

This clonotype was seen just once. V and J are TRBV12-3 or TRBV12-4 and TRBJ1-5, with 11 bases lining up with TRBD1. V dropped 4 bases and J dropped 1; count of bases not matched to a gene: 15. CDR3 length: 20 residues. The CDR3 protein is CASSSLVGQGAVGSNQPQHF. As DNA, the CDR3 is TGTGCCAGCAGTTCACTAGTCGGACAGGGGGCTGTGGGGAGCAATCAGCCCCAGCATTTT.